The T cell receptor beta chain under discussion was sequenced for a study of cytomegalovirus exposure and HLA in healthy donors. Study findings and constraints: The study carried out a later analysis of TCR beta sequences. It associated approximately 16,000 of them with specific HLA alleles at a false discovery rate of 0.05.

As for this clone: Antigen: not known.

Primers: 60 Vbeta forward and 13 Jbeta reverse. Produced via immunoSEQ multiplex PCR; TCRdb's table is partial and in-frame only. The table for this sample gives roughly 150,000 clones. The sample consisted of PBMCs. This sequence originates from a woman aged 45-59 years in good health and CMV-seronegative.

The DNA for the CDR3 is TGTGCCAGCAGCCCTTACCAAGGGACAGGCGCAACTAATGAAAAACTGTTTTTT. It encodes CASSPYQGTGATNEKLFF. The rearrangement links TRBV9 to TRBJ1-4; 8 nucleotides align to TRBD1. The trim removed 4 bases at V and 0 bases at J, leaving 11 bases unmatched. CDR1 SGDLS and CDR2 YYNGEE come from the germline V gene. This CDR3 has 18 amino acids.